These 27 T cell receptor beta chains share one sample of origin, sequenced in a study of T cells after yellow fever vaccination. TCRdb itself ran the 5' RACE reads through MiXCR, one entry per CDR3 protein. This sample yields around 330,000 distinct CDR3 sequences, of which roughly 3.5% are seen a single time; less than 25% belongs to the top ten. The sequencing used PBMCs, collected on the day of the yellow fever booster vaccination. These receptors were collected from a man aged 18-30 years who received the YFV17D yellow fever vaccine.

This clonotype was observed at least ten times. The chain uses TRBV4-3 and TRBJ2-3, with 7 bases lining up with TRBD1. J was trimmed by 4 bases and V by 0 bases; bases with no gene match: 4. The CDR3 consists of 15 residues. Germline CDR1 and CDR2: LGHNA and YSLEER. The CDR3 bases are TGCGCCAGCAGCCAAGATCGACAGGGAGCAGATACGCAGTATTTT. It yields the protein CASSQDRQGADTQYF.

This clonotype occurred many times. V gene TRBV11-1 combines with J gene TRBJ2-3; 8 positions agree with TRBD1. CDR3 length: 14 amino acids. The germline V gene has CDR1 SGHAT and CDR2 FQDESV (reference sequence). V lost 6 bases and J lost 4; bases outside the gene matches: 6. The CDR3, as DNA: TGTGCCAGCAGAACTCAGGGGGCATCAGATACGCAGTATTTT. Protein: CASRTQGASDTQYF.

CDR3 DNA: TGTGCCAGCAGCTTGGACGCTTATAGGGCTATCTCTGGAAACACCATATATTTT. Translation: CASSLDAYRAISGNTIYF. The V and J genes are TRBV5-5 and TRBJ1-3; no clear D. CDR3 length equals 18 residues. Germline V gene lookup returns CDR1 SGHKS and CDR2 YYEKEE (reference sequence). The V and J ends lost 0 bases and 0 bases respectively, with 16 bases between them.

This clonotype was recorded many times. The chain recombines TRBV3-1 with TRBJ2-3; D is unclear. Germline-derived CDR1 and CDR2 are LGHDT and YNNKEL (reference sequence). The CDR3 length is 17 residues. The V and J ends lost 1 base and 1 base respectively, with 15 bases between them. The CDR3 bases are TGTGCCAGCAGCCAAGGACTCGGGCACACGGGCACAGATACGCAGTATTTT. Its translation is CASSQGLGHTGTDTQYF.

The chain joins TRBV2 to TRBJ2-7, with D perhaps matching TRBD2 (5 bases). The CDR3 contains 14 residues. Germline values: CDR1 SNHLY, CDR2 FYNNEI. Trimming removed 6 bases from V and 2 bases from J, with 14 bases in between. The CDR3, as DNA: TGTGCCAGCAGGGAGGATAGAAACGCCTACGAGCAGTACTTC. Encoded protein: CASREDRNAYEQYF.

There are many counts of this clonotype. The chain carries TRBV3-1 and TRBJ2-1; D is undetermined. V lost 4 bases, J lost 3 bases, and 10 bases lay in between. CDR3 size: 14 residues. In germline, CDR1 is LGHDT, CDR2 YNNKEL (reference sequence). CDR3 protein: CASSPRPNYNEQFF. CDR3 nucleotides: TGTGCCAGCAGCCCGAGGCCTAACTACAATGAGCAGTTCTTC.

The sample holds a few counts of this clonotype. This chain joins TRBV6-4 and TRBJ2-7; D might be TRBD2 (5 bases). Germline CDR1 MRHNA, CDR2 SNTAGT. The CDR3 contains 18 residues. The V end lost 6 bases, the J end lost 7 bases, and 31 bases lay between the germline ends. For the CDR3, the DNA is TGTGCCAGCAGCGCAAATAATAGCGAGGCGAGAGGAAGAGGGGAGCAGTACGTC. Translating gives CASSANNSEARGRGEQYV.

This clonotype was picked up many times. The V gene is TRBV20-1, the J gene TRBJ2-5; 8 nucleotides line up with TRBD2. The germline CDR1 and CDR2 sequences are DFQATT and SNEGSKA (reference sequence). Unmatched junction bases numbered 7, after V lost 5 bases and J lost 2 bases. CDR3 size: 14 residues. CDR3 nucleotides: TGCAGTGCTCCGCGGGGGGCCAGGCAAGAGACCCAGTACTTC. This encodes CSAPRGARQETQYF.

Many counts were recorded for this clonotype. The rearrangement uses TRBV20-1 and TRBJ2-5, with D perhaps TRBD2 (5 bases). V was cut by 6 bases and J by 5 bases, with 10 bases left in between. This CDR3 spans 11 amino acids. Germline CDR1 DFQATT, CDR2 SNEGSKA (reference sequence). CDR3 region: CSATLGETQYF. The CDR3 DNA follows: TGCAGTGCCACACTAGGGGAGACCCAGTACTTC.

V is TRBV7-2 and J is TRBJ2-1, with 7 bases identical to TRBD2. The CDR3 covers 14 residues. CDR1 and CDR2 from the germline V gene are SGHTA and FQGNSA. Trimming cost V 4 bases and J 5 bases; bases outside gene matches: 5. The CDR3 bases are TGTGCCAGCAGCTCCCCCCGGGGGGACAATGAGCAGTTCTTC. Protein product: CASSSPRGDNEQFF.

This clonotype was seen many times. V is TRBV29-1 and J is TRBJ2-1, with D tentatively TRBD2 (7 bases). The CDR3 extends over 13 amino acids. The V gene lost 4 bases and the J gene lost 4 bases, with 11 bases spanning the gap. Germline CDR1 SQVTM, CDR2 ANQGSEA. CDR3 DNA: TGCAGCGTTGGGCGGGGGCGATACAATGAGCAGTTCTTC. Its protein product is CSVGRGRYNEQFF.

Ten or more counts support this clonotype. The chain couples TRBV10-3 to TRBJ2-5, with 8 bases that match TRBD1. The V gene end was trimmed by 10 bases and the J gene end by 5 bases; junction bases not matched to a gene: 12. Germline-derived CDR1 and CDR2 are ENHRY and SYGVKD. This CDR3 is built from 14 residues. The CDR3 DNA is TGTGCCACGGAGGGCAGGGACAGGTCGGAGACCCAGTACTTC. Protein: CATEGRDRSETQYF.

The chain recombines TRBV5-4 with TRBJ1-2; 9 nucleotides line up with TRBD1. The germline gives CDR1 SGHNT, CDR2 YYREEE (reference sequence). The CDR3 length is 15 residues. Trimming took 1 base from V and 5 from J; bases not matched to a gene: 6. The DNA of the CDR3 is TGTGCCAGCAGCTTGAACAGGGGGCTACAATATGGCTACACCTTC. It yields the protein CASSLNRGLQYGYTF.

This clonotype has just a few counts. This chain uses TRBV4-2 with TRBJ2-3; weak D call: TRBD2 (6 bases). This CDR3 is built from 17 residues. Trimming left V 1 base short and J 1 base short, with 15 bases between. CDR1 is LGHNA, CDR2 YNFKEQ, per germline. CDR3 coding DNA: TGTGCCAGCAGCCAAGTAGGGACGGGCGGGGGCACAGATACGCAGTATTTT. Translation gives CASSQVGTGGGTDTQYF.

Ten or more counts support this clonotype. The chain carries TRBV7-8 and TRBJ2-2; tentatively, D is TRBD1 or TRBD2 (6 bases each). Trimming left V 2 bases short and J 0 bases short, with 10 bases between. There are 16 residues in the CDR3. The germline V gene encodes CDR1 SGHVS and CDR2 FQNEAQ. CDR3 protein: CASSLWGAANTGELFF. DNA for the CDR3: TGTGCCAGCAGCTTATGGGGGGCAGCGAACACCGGGGAGCTGTTTTTT.

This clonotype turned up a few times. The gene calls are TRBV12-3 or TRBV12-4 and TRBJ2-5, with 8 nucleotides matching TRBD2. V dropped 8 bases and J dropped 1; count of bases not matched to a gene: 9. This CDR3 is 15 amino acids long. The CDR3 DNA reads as TGTGCCAGCGAAAAAGCGGGGGATCTCCAAGAGACCCAGTACTTC. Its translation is CASEKAGDLQETQYF.

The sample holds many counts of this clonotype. The DNA of the CDR3 is TGCGCCAGCAGCCCGAGTAGGGCAGTCTCCTACGAGCAGTACTTC. This sequence encodes CASSPSRAVSYEQYF. The chain recombines TRBV5-1 with TRBJ2-7, with D hard to call. V lost 4 bases and J lost 0, with 14 bases in between. The CDR3 spans 15 residues. The germline V gene has CDR1 SGHRS and CDR2 YFSETQ. The variable domain in full, completed from reference TRBV5-1 and TRBJ2-7, reads KAGVTQTPRYLIKTRGQQVTLSCSPISGHRSVSWYQQTPGQGLQFLFEYFSETQRNKGNFPGRFSGRQFSNSRSEMNVSTLELGDSALYLCASSPSRAVSYEQYFGPGTRLTVT.

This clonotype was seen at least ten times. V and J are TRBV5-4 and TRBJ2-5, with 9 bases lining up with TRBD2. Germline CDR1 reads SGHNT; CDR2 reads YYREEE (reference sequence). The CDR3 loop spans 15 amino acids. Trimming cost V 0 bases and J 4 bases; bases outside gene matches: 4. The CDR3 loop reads CASSLVAGGAETQYF. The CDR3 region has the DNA TGTGCCAGCAGCTTGGTTGCGGGGGGGGCAGAGACCCAGTACTTC.

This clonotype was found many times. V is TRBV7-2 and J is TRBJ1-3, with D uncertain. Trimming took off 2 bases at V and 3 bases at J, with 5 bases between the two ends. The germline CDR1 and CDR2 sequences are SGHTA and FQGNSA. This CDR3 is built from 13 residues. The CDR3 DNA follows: TGTGCCAGCAGCTTATCGGGTGGAAACACCATATATTTT. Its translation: CASSLSGGNTIYF.

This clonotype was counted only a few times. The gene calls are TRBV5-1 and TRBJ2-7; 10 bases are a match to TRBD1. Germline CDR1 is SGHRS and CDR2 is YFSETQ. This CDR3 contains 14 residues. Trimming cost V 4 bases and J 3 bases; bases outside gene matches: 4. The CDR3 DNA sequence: TGCGCCAGCAGCCCTGGGACAGGGGACTACGAGCAGTACGTC. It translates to CASSPGTGDYEQYV.

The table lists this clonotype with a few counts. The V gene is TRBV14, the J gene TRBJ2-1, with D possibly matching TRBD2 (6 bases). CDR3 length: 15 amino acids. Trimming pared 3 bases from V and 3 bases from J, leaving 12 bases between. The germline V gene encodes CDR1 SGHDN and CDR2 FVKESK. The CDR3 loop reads CASSHLSGVYNEQFF. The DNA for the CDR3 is TGTGCCAGCAGCCACCTATCGGGGGTCTACAATGAGCAGTTCTTC.

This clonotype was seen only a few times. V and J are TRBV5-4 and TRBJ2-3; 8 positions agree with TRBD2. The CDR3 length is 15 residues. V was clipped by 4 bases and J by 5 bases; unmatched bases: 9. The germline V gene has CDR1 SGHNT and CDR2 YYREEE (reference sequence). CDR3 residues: CASSREAGGRDTQYF. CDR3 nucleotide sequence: TGTGCCAGCAGCCGGGAGGCGGGGGGACGAGATACGCAGTATTTT.

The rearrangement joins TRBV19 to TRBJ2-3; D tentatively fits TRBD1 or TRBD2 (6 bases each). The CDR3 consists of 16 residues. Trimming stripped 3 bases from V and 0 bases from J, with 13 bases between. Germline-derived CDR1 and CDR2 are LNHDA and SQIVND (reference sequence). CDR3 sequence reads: CASSILTGTSTDTQYF. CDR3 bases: TGTGCCAGTAGTATCCTAACAGGGACTAGCACAGATACGCAGTATTTT.

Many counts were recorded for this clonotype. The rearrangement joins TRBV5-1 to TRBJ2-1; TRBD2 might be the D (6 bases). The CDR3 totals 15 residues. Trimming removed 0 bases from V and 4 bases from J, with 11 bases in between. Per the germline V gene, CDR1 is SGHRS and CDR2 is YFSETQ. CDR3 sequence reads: CASSLGGLDYNEQFF. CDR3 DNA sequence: TGCGCCAGCAGCTTGGGGGGACTGGATTACAATGAGCAGTTCTTC.

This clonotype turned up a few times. The CDR3 bases are TGTGCCAGCAGCCCGGGGGATGGGCCCTACAATGAGCAGTTCTTC. As protein: CASSPGDGPYNEQFF. This rearrangement joins TRBV4-2 to TRBJ2-1; perhaps TRBD2 as D (6 bases). This CDR3 region has 15 residues. Trimming removed 4 bases at V and 2 bases at J, with 12 bases between. The germline gives CDR1 LGHNA, CDR2 YNFKEQ.

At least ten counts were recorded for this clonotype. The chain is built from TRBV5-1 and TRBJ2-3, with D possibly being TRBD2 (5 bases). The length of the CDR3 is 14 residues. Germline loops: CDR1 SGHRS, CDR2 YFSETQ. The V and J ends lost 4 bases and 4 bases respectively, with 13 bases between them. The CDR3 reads CASSQPSAADTQYF. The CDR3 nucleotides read TGCGCCAGCAGCCAACCCTCAGCGGCAGATACGCAGTATTTT.

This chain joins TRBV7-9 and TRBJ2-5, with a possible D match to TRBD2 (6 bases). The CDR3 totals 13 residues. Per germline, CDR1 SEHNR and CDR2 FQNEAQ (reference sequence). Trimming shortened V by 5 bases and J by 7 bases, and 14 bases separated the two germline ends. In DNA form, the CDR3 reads TGTGCCAGCAGCCCGGGGACTCTGTGGACCCAGTACTTC. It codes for CASSPGTLWTQYF.